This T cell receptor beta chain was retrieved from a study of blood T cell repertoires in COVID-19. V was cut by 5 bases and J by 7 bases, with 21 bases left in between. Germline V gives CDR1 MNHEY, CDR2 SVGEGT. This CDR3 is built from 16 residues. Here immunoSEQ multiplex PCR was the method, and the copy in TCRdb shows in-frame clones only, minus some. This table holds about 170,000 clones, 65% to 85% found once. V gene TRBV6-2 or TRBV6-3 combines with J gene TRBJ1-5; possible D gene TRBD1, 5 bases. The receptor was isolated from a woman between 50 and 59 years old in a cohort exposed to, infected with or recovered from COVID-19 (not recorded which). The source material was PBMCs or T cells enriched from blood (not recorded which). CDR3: CASSLGATGGGQPQHF. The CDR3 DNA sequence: TGTGCCAGCAGTCTTGGGGCAACCGGGGGGGGACAGCCCCAGCATTTT.